The next 18 T cell receptor beta chains were all read from a single sample in a study of OX40 agonist ivuxolimab in advanced cancers. TCRdb keeps only in-frame clones here, not all; method: immunoSEQ multiplex PCR. The table has tens of thousands of clones, approximately 89% seen once; the top ten hold 6% to 7%. The specimen comprised CD4+ or CD8+ T cells sorted from blood, sampled in a trial of the OX40 agonist ivuxolimab. The receptors stem from an adult with an advanced solid tumor such as melanoma, head and neck, liver or kidney cancer.

The chain uses TRBV19 and TRBJ2-5; 8 positions agree with TRBD1. CDR1 is LNHDA, CDR2 SQIVND, per germline (reference sequence). V lost 5 bases and J lost 1; bases outside the gene matches: 9. CDR3 length: 16 amino acids. CDR3 DNA: TGTGCCAGTAGTGGTGTATGGACAGGGTCCCAAGAGACCCAGTACTTC. It encodes CASSGVWTGSQETQYF. Combining the CDR3 with reference TRBV19 and TRBJ2-5 gives the whole variable domain DGGITQSPKYLFRKEGQNVTLSCEQNLNHDAMYWYRQDPGQGLRLIYYSQIVNDFQKGDIAEGYSVSREKKESFPLTVTSAQKNPTAFYLCASSGVWTGSQETQYFGPGTRLLVL.

This sequence joins TRBV2 and TRBJ1-2; D is unclear. Germline V gene sequence: CDR1 SNHLY, CDR2 FYNNEI. V was pared by 4 bases and J by 2 bases, with 8 bases between. The length of the CDR3 is 13 residues. The CDR3 is CASSVEGNYGYTF. The CDR3 DNA follows: TGTGCCAGCAGTGTTGAGGGAAACTATGGCTACACCTTC.

V and J are TRBV4-3 and TRBJ2-5, with 9 bases matching TRBD2. V shed 3 bases and J 5 bases; nucleotides not matched to a gene: 7. From germline, CDR1 is LGHNA and CDR2 YSLEER. The CDR3 loop spans 15 amino acids. The CDR3 DNA reads as TGCGCCAGCAGCCAGAGTAGCGGGAGAGGGGAGACCCAGTACTTC. Translation gives CASSQSSGRGETQYF.

The genes are TRBV9 and TRBJ2-1; the D is unclear. This CDR3 has 14 residues. V shed 4 bases and J shed 6 bases, with 14 bases lying between them. Germline V CDR1 and CDR2: SGDLS, YYNGEE. As DNA, the CDR3 is TGTGCCAGCAGCCCCACCTCAGAAGTCAATGAGCAGTTCTTC. Translating it yields CASSPTSEVNEQFF. Complete variable domain (other parts from reference TRBV9 and TRBJ2-1): DSGVTQTPKHLITATGQRVTLRCSPRSGDLSVYWYQQSLDQGLQFLIQYYNGEERAKGNILERFSAQQFPDLHSELNLSSLELGDSALYFCASSPTSEVNEQFFGPGTRLTVL.

The chain recombines TRBV4-1 with TRBJ2-1; D is tentatively TRBD1 or TRBD2 (6 bases each). Trimming left V 4 bases short and J 0 bases short, with 16 bases between. Germline V gives CDR1 MGHRA, CDR2 YSYEKL. The CDR3 covers 17 residues. CDR3 sequence (DNA): TGCGCCAGCAGCCTGAACTTAGGGGGGAGCTCCTACAATGAGCAGTTCTTC. The encoded protein is CASSLNLGGSSYNEQFF.

The V call is TRBV10-2, the J call TRBJ2-1; D tentatively reads TRBD1 or TRBD2 (5 bases each). V was trimmed by 3 bases and J by 1 base, leaving 10 bases between them. Germline assignment: CDR1 WSHSY and CDR2 SAAADI. This CDR3 has 15 residues. CDR3 nucleotides: TGCGCCAGCAGTGATGGGGGAAGGTCCTACAATGAGCAGTTCTTC. Protein: CASSDGGRSYNEQFF.

This clone has just one count. V gene TRBV7-6 combines with J gene TRBJ2-7, with a weak D call TRBD1 (5 bases). In germline, CDR1 is SGHVS, CDR2 FNYEAQ. V gave up 3 bases and J gave up 1 base, with 10 bases separating them. The CDR3 has 14 residues. The CDR3 protein is CASSFSGRSYEQYF. In DNA, the CDR3 is TGTGCCAGCAGCTTTTCAGGGCGTTCCTACGAGCAGTACTTC.

This clone was counted once. The V gene is TRBV7-3, the J gene TRBJ2-1; 13 bases are a match to TRBD2. Germline loops: CDR1 SGHTA, CDR2 FQGTGA. The V and J ends lost 0 bases and 8 bases, in that order; junction bases with no gene match: 10. The CDR3 runs to 18 residues. The CDR3 region is CASSLTLSGTSGVDEQFF. Here the CDR3 DNA reads TGTGCCAGCAGCTTAACCCTCTCCGGGACTAGCGGGGTTGATGAGCAGTTCTTC.

This chain joins TRBV4-1 and TRBJ2-7, with D maybe TRBD2 (5 bases). V lost 1 base, J lost 2 bases, and 12 bases lay in between. The CDR3 is made up of 15 amino acids. CDR1 and CDR2 (germline): MGHRA, YSYEKL. The CDR3 sequence: CASSQVFGETYEQYF. CDR3 sequence (DNA): TGCGCCAGCAGCCAAGTGTTCGGGGAAACCTACGAGCAGTACTTC.

This clone is a singleton in its sample. This chain joins TRBV27 and TRBJ2-7, with D hard to call. The V gene lost 6 bases and the J gene lost 0 bases, with 9 bases spanning the gap. Germline V gene sequence: CDR1 MNHEY, CDR2 SMNVEV (reference sequence). The CDR3 is 13 amino acids. CDR3 nucleotides: TGTGCCAGCAGAACGGGTAGCTCCTACGAGCAGTACTTC. It specifies CASRTGSSYEQYF.

The chain is built from TRBV6-5 and TRBJ2-7; tentatively, D is TRBD2 (5 bases). The CDR3 sequence is 10 residues long. Trimming removed 10 bases at V and 2 bases at J, with 6 bases between. Germline V gene sequence: CDR1 MNHEY, CDR2 SVGAGI. CDR3 DNA: TGTGCCACCGGGACCTACGAGCAGTACTTC. It encodes CATGTYEQYF.

The count of this clone is one. The chain recombines TRBV19 with TRBJ1-2; the D gene is possibly TRBD1 (6 bases). Germline CDR1 LNHDA, CDR2 SQIVND (reference sequence). The CDR3 length is 14 residues. V shed 7 bases and J shed 7 bases, with 19 bases lying between them. The CDR3 coding sequence is TGTGCCAGTACCTCCGGTTGGGGGGCGTTTGGCTACACCTTC. Its translation is CASTSGWGAFGYTF.

The rearrangement uses TRBV30 and TRBJ1-5; 11 positions match TRBD1. V shed 2 bases and J 3 bases; nucleotides not matched to a gene: 3. The CDR3 has 15 residues. Germline V gene sequence: CDR1 GTSNPN, CDR2 SVGIG (reference sequence). Written as DNA, the CDR3 is TGTGCCTGGAGTTGGACAGGGGGCCCCAATCAGCCCCAGCATTTT. Translation: CAWSWTGGPNQPQHF. Combining the CDR3 with reference TRBV30 and TRBJ1-5 gives the whole variable domain SQTIHQWPATLVQPVGSPLSLECTVEGTSNPNLYWYRQAAGRGLQLLFYSVGIGQISSEVPQNLSASRPQDRQFILSSKKLLLSDSGFYLCAWSWTGGPNQPQHFGDGTRLSIL.

In its sample, this clone ranks as medium-sized. The chain has TRBV7-9 and TRBJ2-5; 8 nucleotides agree with TRBD1. The CDR3 has 15 amino acids. V trimming: 6 bases; J trimming: 1 base; junction bases outside the gene matches: 7. The V gene's germline CDR1 is SEHNR and CDR2 FQNEAQ (reference sequence). In DNA form, the CDR3 reads TGTGCCAGCAGACCCGGACAGGGCCGCCAAGAGACCCAGTACTTC. Translating it yields CASRPGQGRQETQYF. The full variable domain, in which reference TRBV7-9 and TRBJ2-5 provide the parts outside the CDR3, is DTGVSQNPRHKITKRGQNVTFRCDPISEHNRLYWYRQTLGQGPEFLTYFQNEAQLEKSRLLSDRFSAERPKGSFSTLEIQRTEQGDSAMYLCASRPGQGRQETQYFGPGTRLLVL.

This chain links TRBV7-9 with TRBJ2-3; 7 nucleotides match TRBD1. The CDR3 contains 16 residues. The ends lost 2 bases at V and 5 bases at J; junction bases unmatched: 10. The germline V gene encodes CDR1 SEHNR and CDR2 FQNEAQ (reference sequence). The DNA of the CDR3 is TGTGCCAGCAGCTTACCCTTAGCAGGGGGAGAAGATACGCAGTATTTT. The encoded protein is CASSLPLAGGEDTQYF.

The genes are TRBV5-5 and TRBJ2-1; 9 bases are a match to TRBD2. CDR1 and CDR2 from the germline V gene are SGHKS and YYEKEE (reference sequence). After removal of 4 bases from V and 5 bases from J, the junction contained 4 bases not matched to a gene. The CDR3 contains 14 residues. CDR3 DNA sequence: TGTGCCAGCAGCACGGGACTAGCCCACAATGAGCAGTTCTTC. Its protein is CASSTGLAHNEQFF.

The rearrangement uses TRBV7-6 and TRBJ2-2; 7 positions match TRBD2. Looked up from germline, CDR1 is SGHVS and CDR2 is FNYEAQ. J gave up 0 bases and V 5 bases, and 6 bases lay outside the gene matches. The length of the CDR3 is 16 residues. CDR3: CASSPIAGPNTGELFF. Here the CDR3 DNA reads TGTGCCAGCAGCCCCATAGCGGGCCCGAACACCGGGGAGCTGTTTTTT. The full variable domain, in which reference TRBV7-6 and TRBJ2-2 provide the parts outside the CDR3, is GAGVSQSPRYKVTKRGQDVALRCDPISGHVSLYWYRQALGQGPEFLTYFNYEAQQDKSGLPNDRFSAERPEGSISTLTIQRTEQRDSAMYRCASSPIAGPNTGELFFGEGSRLTVL.

This chain links TRBV10-2 with TRBJ2-5; the D is unclear. There are 12 residues in the CDR3. Germline V gives CDR1 WSHSY, CDR2 SAAADI. Trimming removed 4 bases at V and 5 bases at J, with 8 bases between. In DNA form, the CDR3 reads TGCGCCAGCAGTGCCACCTGGGAGACCCAGTACTTC. This sequence encodes CASSATWETQYF.